These T cell receptor beta chains were read from a single sample in a study of a mutant IDH1 vaccine in newly diagnosed glioma. Their recognized antigens are unknown. Assay used: immunoSEQ multiplex PCR; TCRdb lists only in-frame clones, some missing. The sample includes some 60,000 clones, roughly nine tenths of them seen just once. Material: PBMCs, obtained from a glioma patient whose treatment included an IDH1 peptide vaccine. These receptor sequences come from a man aged 40-49 years with glioma. Both conserved end residues are part of each CDR3. D genes are given only for firm matches. Clone size is given for some rows only: seen once, a few or many times, or a class if the clone is expanded.

v_gene	j_gene	d_gene	abundance	CDR3aa	CDR3nt
TRBV4-3	TRBJ2-3	.	.	CASSQDWPASGTDTQYF	TGCGCCAGCAGCCAAGATTGGCCGGCAAGCGGGACAGATACGCAGTATTTT
TRBV5-1	TRBJ2-5	TRBD1	.	CASSLYGTEETQYF	TGCGCCAGCAGCTTGTACGGGACAGAAGAGACCCAGTACTTC
TRBV4-2	TRBJ2-3	TRBD1	.	CASSQVGQGLADTQYF	TGTGCCAGCAGCCAAGTGGGACAGGGGTTGGCAGATACGCAGTATTTT
TRBV12-5	TRBJ2-7	.	.	CASGLEYYEQYF	TGTGCTAGTGGTTTGGAGTACTACGAGCAGTACTTC
TRBV5-1	TRBJ1-2	.	.	CASSFTETYGYTF	TGCGCCAGCAGCTTCACAGAGACCTATGGCTACACCTTC
TRBV28	TRBJ1-3	.	once	CASSTPQPGNTIYF	TGTGCCAGCAGTACACCACAGCCTGGAAACACCATATATTTT
TRBV2	TRBJ1-2	.	many	CASSEAETYGYTF	TGTGCCAGCAGTGAAGCAGAAACCTATGGCTACACCTTC
TRBV7-3	TRBJ2-5	TRBD1	.	CASTPWTGQETQYF	TGTGCCAGCACCCCATGGACAGGACAAGAGACCCAGTACTTC
TRBV4-3	TRBJ2-7	TRBD2	.	CASSQDRSGRGYEQYF	TGCGCCAGCAGCCAAGACCGTAGCGGGCGTGGCTACGAGCAGTACTTC
TRBV5-1	TRBJ1-3	.	few	CASKTGNSGNTIYF	TGCGCCAGCAAAACAGGAAACTCTGGAAACACCATATATTTT
TRBV10-2	TRBJ1-1	.	few	CASSVQGVTEAFF	TGCGCCAGCAGTGTACAGGGTGTCACTGAAGCTTTCTTT
TRBV6-4	TRBJ2-2	TRBD1	once	CASSVAQGATGELFF	TGTGCCAGCAGTGTAGCGCAGGGGGCTACCGGGGAGCTGTTTTTT
TRBV4-1	TRBJ1-2	.	.	CASSQDSKGRYGYTF	TGCGCCAGCAGCCAAGATAGTAAAGGGCGGTATGGCTACACCTTC
TRBV6-5	TRBJ2-1	TRBD2	.	CASSLSGRAYNEQFF	TGTGCCAGCAGTCTGAGCGGGAGAGCCTACAATGAGCAGTTCTTC
TRBV21-1	TRBJ1-2	.	.	CASSKHRTGNYGYTF	TGTGCCAGCAGCAAACACCGGACAGGGAACTATGGCTACACCTTC